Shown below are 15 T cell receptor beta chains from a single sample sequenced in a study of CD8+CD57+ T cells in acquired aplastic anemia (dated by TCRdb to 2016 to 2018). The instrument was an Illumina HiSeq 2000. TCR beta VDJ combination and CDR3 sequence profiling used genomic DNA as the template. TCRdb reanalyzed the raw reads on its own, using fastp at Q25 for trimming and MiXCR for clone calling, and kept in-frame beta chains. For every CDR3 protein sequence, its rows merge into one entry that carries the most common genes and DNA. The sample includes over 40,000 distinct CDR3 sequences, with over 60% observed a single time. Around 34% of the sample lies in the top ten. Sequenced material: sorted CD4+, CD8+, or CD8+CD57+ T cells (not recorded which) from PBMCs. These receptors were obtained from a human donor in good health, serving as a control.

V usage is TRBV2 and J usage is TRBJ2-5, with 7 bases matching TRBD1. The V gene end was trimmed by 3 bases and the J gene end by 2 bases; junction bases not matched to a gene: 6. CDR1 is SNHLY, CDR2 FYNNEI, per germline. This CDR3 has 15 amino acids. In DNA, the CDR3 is TGTGCCAGCAGTGAGACGGCAGGGGGACAAGAGACCCAGTACTTC. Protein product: CASSETAGGQETQYF.

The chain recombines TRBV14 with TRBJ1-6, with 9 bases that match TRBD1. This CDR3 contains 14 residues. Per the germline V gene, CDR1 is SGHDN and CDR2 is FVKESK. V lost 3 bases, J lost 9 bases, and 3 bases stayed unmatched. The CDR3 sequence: CASSQDRGGSPLHF. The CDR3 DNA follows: TGTGCCAGCAGCCAGGACAGGGGAGGTTCACCCCTCCACTTT. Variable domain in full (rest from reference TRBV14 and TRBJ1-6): EAGVTQFPSHSVIEKGQTVTLRCDPISGHDNLYWYRRVMGKEIKFLLHFVKESKQDESGMPNNRFLAERTGGTYSTLKVQPAELEDSGVYFCASSQDRGGSPLHFGNGTRLTVT.

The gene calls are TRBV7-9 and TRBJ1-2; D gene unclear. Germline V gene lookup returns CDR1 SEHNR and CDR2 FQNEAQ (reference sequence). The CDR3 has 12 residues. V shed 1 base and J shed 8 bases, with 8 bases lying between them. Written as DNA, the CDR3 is TGTGCCAGCAGCTTAGTCGACCAAGGCTACACCTTC. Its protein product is CASSLVDQGYTF.

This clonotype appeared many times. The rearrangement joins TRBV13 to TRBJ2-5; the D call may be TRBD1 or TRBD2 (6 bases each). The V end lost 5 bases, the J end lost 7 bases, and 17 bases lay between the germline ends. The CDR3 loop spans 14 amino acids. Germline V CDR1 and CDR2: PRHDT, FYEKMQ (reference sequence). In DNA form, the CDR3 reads TGTGCCAGCAGCCACCGGGGGCTGGGAGGGACCCAGTACTTC. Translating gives CASSHRGLGGTQYF.

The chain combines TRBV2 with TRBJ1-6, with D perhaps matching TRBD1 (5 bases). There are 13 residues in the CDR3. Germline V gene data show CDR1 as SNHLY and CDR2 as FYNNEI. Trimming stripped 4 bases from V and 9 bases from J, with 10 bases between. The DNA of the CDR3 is TGTGCCAGCAGTGTAGGGGCGGGTTCACCCCTCCACTTT. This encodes CASSVGAGSPLHF. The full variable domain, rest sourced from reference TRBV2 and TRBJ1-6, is EPEVTQTPSHQVTQMGQEVILRCVPISNHLYFYWYRQILGQKVEFLVSFYNNEISEKSEIFDDQFSVERPDGSNFTLKIRSTKLEDSAMYFCASSVGAGSPLHFGNGTRLTVT.

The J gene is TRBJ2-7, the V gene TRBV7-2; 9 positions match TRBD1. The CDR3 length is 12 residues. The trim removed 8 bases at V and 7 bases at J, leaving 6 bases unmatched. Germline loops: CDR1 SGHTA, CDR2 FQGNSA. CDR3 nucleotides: TGTGCCAGCGGACCGACAGGGGGAGAGCAGTACTTC. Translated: CASGPTGGEQYF.

The CDR3: CSVALGNREQFF. CDR3 nucleotide sequence: TGCAGCGTGGCCTTGGGCAATAGAGAGCAGTTCTTC. The V and J genes are TRBV29-1 and TRBJ2-1; D is undetermined. The CDR3 sequence is 12 residues long. CDR1 and CDR2 from the germline V gene are SQVTM and ANQGSEA. Trimming took 6 bases from V and 10 from J, leaving 16 bases between them.

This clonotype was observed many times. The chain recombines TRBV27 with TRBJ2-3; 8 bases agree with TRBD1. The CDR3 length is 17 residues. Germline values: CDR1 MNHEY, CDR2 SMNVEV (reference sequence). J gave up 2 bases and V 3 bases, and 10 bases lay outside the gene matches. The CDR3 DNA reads TGTGCCAGCAGTTTTGCTACGACAGGGGCCTACACAGATACGCAGTATTTT. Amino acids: CASSFATTGAYTDTQYF.

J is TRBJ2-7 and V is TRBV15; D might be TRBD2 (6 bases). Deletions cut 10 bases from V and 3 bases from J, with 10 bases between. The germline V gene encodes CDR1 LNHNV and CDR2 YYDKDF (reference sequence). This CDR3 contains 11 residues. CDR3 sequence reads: CASGTDYEQYF. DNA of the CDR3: TGTGCCAGCGGGACTGACTACGAGCAGTACTTC. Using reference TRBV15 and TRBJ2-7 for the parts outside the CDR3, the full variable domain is DAMVIQNPRYQVTQFGKPVTLSCSQTLNHNVMYWYQQKSSQAPKLLFHYYDKDFNNEADTPDNFQSRRPNTSFCFLDIRSPGLGDTAMYLCASGTDYEQYFGPGTRLTVT.

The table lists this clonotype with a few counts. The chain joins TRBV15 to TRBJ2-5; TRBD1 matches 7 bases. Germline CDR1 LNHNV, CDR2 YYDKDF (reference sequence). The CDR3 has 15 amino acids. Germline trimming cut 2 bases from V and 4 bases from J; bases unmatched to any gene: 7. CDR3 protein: CATSRPTGAGETQYF. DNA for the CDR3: TGTGCCACCAGCAGACCTACAGGGGCGGGAGAGACCCAGTACTTC. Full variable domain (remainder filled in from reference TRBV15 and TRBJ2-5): DAMVIQNPRYQVTQFGKPVTLSCSQTLNHNVMYWYQQKSSQAPKLLFHYYDKDFNNEADTPDNFQSRRPNTSFCFLDIRSPGLGDTAMYLCATSRPTGAGETQYFGPGTRLLVL.

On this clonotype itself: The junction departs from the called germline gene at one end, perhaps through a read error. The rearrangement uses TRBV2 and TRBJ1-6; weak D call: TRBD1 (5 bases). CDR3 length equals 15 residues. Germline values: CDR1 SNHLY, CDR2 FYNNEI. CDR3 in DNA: TGTGCCAGCAGCGAAGGCAGTAGGGGCATTTCACCCCTCCACTTT. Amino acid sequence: CASSEGSRGISPLHF. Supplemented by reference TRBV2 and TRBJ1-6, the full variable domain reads EPEVTQTPSHQVTQMGQEVILRCVPISNHLYFYWYRQILGQKVEFLVSFYNNEISEKSEIFDDQFSVERPDGSNFTLKIRSTKLEDSAMYFCASSEGSRGISPLHFGNGTRLTVT.

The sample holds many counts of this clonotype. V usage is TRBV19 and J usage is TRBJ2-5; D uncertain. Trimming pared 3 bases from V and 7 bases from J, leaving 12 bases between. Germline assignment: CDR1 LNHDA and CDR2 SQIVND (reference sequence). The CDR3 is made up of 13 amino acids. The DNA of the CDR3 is TGTGCCAGTAGTATTTGGCTGGGATGGACCCAGTACTTC. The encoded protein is CASSIWLGWTQYF.

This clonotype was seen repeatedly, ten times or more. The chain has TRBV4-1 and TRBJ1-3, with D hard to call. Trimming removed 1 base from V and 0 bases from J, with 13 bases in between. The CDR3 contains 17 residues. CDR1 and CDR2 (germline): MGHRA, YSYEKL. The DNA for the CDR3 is TGCGCCAGCAGCCAAGGTGGGGTGGGAGTCTCTGGAAACACCATATATTTT. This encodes CASSQGGVGVSGNTIYF.

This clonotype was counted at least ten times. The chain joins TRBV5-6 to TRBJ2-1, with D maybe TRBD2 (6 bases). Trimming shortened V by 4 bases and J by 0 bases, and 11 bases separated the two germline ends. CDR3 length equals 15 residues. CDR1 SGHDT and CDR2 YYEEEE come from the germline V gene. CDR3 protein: CASSLDYISYNEQFF. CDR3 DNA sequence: TGTGCCAGCAGCCTGGACTATATCTCCTACAATGAGCAGTTCTTC. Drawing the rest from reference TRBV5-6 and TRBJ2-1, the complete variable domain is DAGVTQSPTHLIKTRGQQVTLRCSPKSGHDTVSWYQQALGQGPQFIFQYYEEEERQRGNFPDRFSGHQFPNYSSELNVNALLLGDSALYLCASSLDYISYNEQFFGPGTRLTVL.

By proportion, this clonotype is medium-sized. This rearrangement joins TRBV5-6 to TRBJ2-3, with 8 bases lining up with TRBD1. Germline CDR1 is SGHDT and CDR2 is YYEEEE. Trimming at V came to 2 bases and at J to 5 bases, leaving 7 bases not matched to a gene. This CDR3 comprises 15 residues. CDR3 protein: CASSFSGGAVDTQYF. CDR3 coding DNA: TGTGCCAGCAGCTTTTCAGGGGGCGCGGTAGATACGCAGTATTTT.